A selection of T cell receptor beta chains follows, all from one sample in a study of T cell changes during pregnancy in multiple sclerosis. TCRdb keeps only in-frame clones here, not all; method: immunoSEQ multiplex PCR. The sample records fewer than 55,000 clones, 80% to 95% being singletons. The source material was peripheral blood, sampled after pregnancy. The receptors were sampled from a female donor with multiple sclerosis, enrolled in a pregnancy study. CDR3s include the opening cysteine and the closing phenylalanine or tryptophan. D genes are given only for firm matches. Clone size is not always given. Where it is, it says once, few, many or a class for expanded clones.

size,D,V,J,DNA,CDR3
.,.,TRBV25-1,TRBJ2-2,TGTGCCAGCTGGGGGGTTGGTAACACCGGGGAGCTGTTTTTT,CASWGVGNTGELFF
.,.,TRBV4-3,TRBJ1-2,TGCGCCAGCAGCCAAGATTGGAGGCTGGCGCACTATGGCTACACCTTC,CASSQDWRLAHYGYTF
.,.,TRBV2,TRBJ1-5,TGTGCCAGCATGGCCCTAGGTGTGGCGAGCAATCAGCCCCAGCATTTT,CASMALGVASNQPQHF
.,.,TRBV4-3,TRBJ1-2,TGCGCCAGCAGCCAAGAACAGGGCGAAGGCTACACCTTC,CASSQEQGEGYTF
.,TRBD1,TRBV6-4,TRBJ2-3,TGTGCCAGCAGTGACTACCCGGGACAGGGGCCTAAACCCTGCACGCAGTATTTT,CASSDYPGQGPKPCTQYF
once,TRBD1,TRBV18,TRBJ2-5,TGTGCCAGCTCACCCCTCCCAGCCTGGACAGGGAAGGAGACCCAGTACTTC,CASSPLPAWTGKETQYF
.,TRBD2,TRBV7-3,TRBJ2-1,TGTGCCAGCAGCTTGGCGCTAGCGGGGGGGGGTGAGCAGTTCTTC,CASSLALAGGGEQFF
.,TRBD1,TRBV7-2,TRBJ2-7,TGTGCCAGCAGAAGGACAGGGGTGTACGAGCAGTACTTC,CASRRTGVYEQYF
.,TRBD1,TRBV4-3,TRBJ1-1,TGCGCCAGCTCCCGGGACAGGGGGCTTGGTACTGAAGCTTTCTTT,CASSRDRGLGTEAFF
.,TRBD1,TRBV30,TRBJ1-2,TGTGCCTGGACGGACAGGGGAAACTATGGCTACACCTTC,CAWTDRGNYGYTF
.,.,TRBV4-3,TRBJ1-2,TGCGCCAGCAGCCAAGAGGGCAACCTGCACTATGGCTACACCTTC,CASSQEGNLHYGYTF
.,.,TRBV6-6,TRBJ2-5,TGTGCCAGCACTCCCACGGGCGGCGGAGGAGAGACCCAGTACTTC,CASTPTGGGGETQYF
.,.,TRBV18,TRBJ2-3,TGTGCCAGCTCACCGGCTCCGAATACGCAGTATTTT,CASSPAPNTQYF
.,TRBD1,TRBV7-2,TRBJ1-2,TGTGCCAGCAGCCCCCCCGACAGGGTCTACACCTTC,CASSPPDRVYTF
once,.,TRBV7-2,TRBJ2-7,TGTGCCAGCAGCTCCCGACAGGCCGGGTACGAGCAGTACTTC,CASSSRQAGYEQYF
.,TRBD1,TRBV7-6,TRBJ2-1,TGTGCCAGCAGCTTAGAATCCAGACAGGGTTTTAGTGAGCAGTTCTTC,CASSLESRQGFSEQFF
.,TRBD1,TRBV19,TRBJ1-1,TGTGCCAGTAGTATCACCCGGGACAGCGGCATGGGGGCTTTCTTT,CASSITRDSGMGAFF
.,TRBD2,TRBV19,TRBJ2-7,TGTGCCAGTAGTGGCGGGGGGGAATACGAGCAGTACTTC,CASSGGGEYEQYF
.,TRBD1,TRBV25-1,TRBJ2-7,TGTGCCAGCAGTGGAGTGACAGGGGATTACGAGCAGTACTTC,CASSGVTGDYEQYF
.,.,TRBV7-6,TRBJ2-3,TGTGCCAGCAGCCTAGGGACTAGCACAGATACGCAGTATTTT,CASSLGTSTDTQYF
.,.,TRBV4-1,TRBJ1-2,TGCGCCAGCAGCAAGATACGACAGGTCGATGAAGGGTATGGCTACACCTTC,CASSKIRQVDEGYGYTF
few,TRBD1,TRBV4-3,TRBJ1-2,TGCGCCAGCAGCCAAGGTCTAGATCAGGGGGAACTATTGAGAAGCTATGGCTACACCTTC,CASSQGLDQGELLRSYGYTF
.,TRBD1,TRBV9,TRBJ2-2,TGTGCCAGCAGCGTAGTGGGGACAGGGAACACCGGGGAGCTGTTTTTT,CASSVVGTGNTGELFF
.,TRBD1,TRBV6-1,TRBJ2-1,TGTGCCAGCAGCCTACAGGGGGCAATTTACAATGAGCAGTTCTTC,CASSLQGAIYNEQFF
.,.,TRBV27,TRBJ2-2,TGTGCCAGCAGTTCCAACAGGGTCCCGACCGGGGAGCTGTTTTTT,CASSSNRVPTGELFF
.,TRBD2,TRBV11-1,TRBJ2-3,TGTGCCAGCAGCTTAGTACGCGGGGGACCTCGAAATACGCAGTATTTT,CASSLVRGGPRNTQYF
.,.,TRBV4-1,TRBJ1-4,TGCGCCAGCAGCCAAGATATTGTATTTAATGAAAAACTGTTTTTT,CASSQDIVFNEKLFF
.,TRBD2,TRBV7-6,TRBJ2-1,TGTGCCAGCAGCTTTACTAGCGGGGACTCCTACAATGAGCAGTTCTTC,CASSFTSGDSYNEQFF
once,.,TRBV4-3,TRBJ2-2,TGCGCCAGCAGCCAAATAGGACCAGGGTCTGGGACCGGGGAGCTGTTTTTT,CASSQIGPGSGTGELFF
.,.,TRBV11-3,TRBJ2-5,TGTGCCAGCAGCTTGGGCGGGGAAACGAAAGAGACCCAGTACTTC,CASSLGGETKETQYF
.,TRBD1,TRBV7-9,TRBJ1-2,TGTGCCAGCAGCGCCCAGGGGGACGGCTACACCTTC,CASSAQGDGYTF
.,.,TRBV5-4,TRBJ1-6,TGTGCCAGCAGCTCCCCCGGGGGGGTTAACTCACCCCTCCACTTT,CASSSPGGVNSPLHF
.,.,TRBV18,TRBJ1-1,TGTGCCAGCTCACCAACTAATGAAGCTTTCTTT,CASSPTNEAFF
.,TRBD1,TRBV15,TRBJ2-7,TGTGCCACCAGCAGTGGACAGGGCTTTTACGAGCAGTACTTC,CATSSGQGFYEQYF
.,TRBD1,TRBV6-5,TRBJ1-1,TGTGCCAGCAGTTACTCCTTCTTTGAGGGGGCCACTGAAGCTTTCTTT,CASSYSFFEGATEAFF
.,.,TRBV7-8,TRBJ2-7,TGTGCCAGCAGCGCACACCCCGAAACTCCGACAGCCAGTTTCCTTTGGCAGTACTTC,CASSAHPETPTASFLWQYF
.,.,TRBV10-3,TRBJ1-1,TGTGCCATCACTACCACCCTGAACACTGAAGCTTTCTTT,CAITTTLNTEAFF
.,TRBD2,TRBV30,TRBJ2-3,TGTGCCTGGGGGGGGTCGCGGGGGTACACAGATACGCAGTATTTT,CAWGGSRGYTDTQYF
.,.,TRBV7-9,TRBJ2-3,TGTGCCAGCAGTTTCGCAGATACGCAGTATTTT,CASSFADTQYF
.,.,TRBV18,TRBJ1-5,TGTGCCAGCTCACTCTCGGGGGAGAATCAGCCCCAGCATTTT,CASSLSGENQPQHF
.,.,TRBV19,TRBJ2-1,TGTGCCAGTAGTATGAACAGGGCCTACAATGAGCAGTTCTTC,CASSMNRAYNEQFF